This paragraph covers one TCR beta chain sequence. Its target is not known. This sample was included in a study of high-grade serous ovarian cancer treatment subgroups. Study information: Samples averaged around 13,000 reads and 7,500 or so unique TCR beta rearrangements. Whole-study findings and limits: Higher neoantigen levels went with greater TCR clonal relatedness. Bulk tumor TCR sequencing gave no spatial information. Repertoire similarity ranged roughly 0.095 to 0.8 between tumors of one patient.

The protocol was immunoSEQ multiplex PCR, while the TCRdb copy is restricted to in-frame clones and leaves out a portion. The sample consists of around 15,000 clones, approximately 70% of them appearing once. Tumor samples were obtained before definitive surgery or chemotherapy. The V gene lost 0 bases and the J gene lost 3 bases, with 9 bases spanning the gap. The CDR3 covers 14 residues. The genes are TRBV23-1 and TRBJ2-7; D is undetermined. Being an ORF, TRBV23-1 has a function that is uncertain. This receptor was obtained from a human donor with high-grade serous ovarian cancer. Sequences were obtained from tumor tissue. The chain's CDR3 is CASSQSGPVYEQYF. Here the CDR3 DNA reads TGCGCCAGCAGTCAATCCGGACCGGTCTACGAGCAGTACTTC.